This T cell receptor beta chain appears in the sequencing data of a study of T cell repertoires in cytomegalovirus infection. Study-wide background: Matching HLA type, along with CMV infection, was indicated by public TCR beta signatures.

One entry per CDR3 protein results from TCRdb running MiXCR on the reads. The sample gives approximately 590,000 distinct CDR3 sequences, approximately 40% of which show up once; 48% is in the top ten. The CDR3 consists of 16 residues. The junction had 4 bases not matched to a gene; V was cut back by 3 bases and J by 2 bases. CDR1 and CDR2 (germline): MGHRA, YSYEKL. A word on this clonotype: Its antigen remains unidentified.

Regarding the study as a whole: Of the TCR beta families, the public ones yielded a cumulative frequency that identified carriers of CMV plus the relevant HLA.

The source is a human donor in good health (CMV status not recorded). Some clones in this sample may be carry-over from other donors' samples. Sequenced here: cultured PBMCs, sampled from culture after CMV antigen stimulation. The chain is built from TRBV4-1 and TRBJ2-5, with 12 bases aligning to TRBD2. CDR3 amino acids: CASSQMGLAGQETQYF. As DNA, the CDR3 is TGCGCCAGCAGCCAGATGGGACTAGCGGGTCAAGAGACCCAGTACTTC.